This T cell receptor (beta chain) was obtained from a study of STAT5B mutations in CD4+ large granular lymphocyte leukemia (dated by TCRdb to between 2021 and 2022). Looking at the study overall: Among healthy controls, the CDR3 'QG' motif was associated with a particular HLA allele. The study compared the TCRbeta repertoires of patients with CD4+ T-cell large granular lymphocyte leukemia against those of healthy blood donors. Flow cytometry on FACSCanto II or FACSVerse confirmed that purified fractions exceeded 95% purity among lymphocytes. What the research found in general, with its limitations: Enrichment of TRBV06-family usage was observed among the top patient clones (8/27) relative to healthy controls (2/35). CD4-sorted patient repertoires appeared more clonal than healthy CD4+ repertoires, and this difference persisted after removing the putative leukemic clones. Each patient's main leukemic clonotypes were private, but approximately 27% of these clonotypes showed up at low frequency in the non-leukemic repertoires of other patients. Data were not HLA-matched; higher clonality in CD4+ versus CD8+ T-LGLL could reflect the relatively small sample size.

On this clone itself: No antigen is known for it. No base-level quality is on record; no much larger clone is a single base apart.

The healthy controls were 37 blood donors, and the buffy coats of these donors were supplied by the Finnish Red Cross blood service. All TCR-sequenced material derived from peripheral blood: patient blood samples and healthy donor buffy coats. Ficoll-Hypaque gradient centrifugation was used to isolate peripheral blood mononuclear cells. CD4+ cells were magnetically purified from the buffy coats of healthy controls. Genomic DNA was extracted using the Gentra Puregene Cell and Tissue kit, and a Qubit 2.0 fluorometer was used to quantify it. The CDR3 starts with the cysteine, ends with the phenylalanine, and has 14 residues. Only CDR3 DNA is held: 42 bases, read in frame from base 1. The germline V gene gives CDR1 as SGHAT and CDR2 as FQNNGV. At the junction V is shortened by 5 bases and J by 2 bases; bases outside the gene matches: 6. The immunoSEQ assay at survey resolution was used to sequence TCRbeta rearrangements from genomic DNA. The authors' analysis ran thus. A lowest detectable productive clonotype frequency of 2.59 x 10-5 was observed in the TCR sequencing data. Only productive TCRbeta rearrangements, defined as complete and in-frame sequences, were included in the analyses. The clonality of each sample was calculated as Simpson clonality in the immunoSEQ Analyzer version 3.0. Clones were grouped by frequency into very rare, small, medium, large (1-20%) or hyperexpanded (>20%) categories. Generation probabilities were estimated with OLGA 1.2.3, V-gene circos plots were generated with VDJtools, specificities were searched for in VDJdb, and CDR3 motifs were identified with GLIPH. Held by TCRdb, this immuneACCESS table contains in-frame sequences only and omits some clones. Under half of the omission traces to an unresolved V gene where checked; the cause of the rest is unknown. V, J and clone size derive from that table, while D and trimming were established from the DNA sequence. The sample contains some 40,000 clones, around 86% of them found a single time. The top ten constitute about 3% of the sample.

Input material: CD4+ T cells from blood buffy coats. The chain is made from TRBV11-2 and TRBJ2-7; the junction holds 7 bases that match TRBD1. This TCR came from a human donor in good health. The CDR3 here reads CASSSRQGPYEQYF. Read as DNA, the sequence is TGTGCCAGCAGCAGTCGACAGGGACCCTACGAGCAGTACTTC. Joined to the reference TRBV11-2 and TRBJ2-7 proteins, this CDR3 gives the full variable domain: EAGVAQSPRYKIIEKRQSVAFWCNPISGHATLYWYQQILGQGPKLLIQFQNNGVVDDSQLPKDRFSAERLKGVDSTLKIQPAKLEDSAVYLCASSSRQGPYEQYFGPGTRLTVT.